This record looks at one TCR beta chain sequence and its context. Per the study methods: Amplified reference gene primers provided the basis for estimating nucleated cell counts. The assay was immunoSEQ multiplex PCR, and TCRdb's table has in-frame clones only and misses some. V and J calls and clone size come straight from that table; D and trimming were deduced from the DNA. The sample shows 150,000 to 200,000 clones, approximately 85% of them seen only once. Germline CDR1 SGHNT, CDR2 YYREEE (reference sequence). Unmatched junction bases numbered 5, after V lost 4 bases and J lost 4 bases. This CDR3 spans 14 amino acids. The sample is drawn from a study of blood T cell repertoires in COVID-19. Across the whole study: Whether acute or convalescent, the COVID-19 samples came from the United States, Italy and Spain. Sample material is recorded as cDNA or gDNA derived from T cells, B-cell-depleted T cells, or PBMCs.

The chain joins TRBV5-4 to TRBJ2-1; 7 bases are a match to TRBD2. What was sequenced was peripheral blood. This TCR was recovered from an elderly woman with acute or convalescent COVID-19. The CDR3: CASSLLASYNEQFF. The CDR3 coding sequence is TGTGCCAGCAGCCTACTAGCGTCTTACAATGAGCAGTTCTTC.